These 4 T cell receptor beta chains were sequenced from one sample in a study of EBV T-cell therapy then PD-1 blockade in nasopharyngeal carcinoma. The sample's treatment: AdE1-LMPpoly-expanded autologous EBV-specific T-cell therapy followed by anti-PD-1 nivolumab. No antigen is known for these receptors. Some clones are missing from TCRdb's copy, which holds only in-frame ones; the method was immunoSEQ multiplex PCR. The table has some 21,000 clones, approximately 87% seen once; the top ten hold approximately 30%. This material consisted of CD8+ T cells from blood, taken at approximately day 62 from a patient whose treatment included autologous EBV-specific T cells and nivolumab. The receptors shown here come from a man aged 35 to 55 with nasopharyngeal carcinoma.

This clone was observed a single time. The chain recombines TRBV15 with TRBJ1-1; D unclear. Between the trimmed V and J ends, which lost 6 bases and 2 bases, there was a span of 4 bases. CDR3 size: 11 residues. The germline CDR1 and CDR2 sequences are LNHNV and YYDKDF (reference sequence). The CDR3 coding sequence is TGTGCCACCAGGTCAAACACTGAAGCTTTCTTT. Translated, it gives CATRSNTEAFF.

The chain carries TRBV27 and TRBJ2-1; D gene uncertain. This CDR3 has 14 amino acids. The ends were cut back, 3 bases at V and 0 bases at J, with 6 bases in the middle. Germline V lookup: CDR1 MNHEY, CDR2 SMNVEV (reference sequence). In nucleotides, the CDR3 is TGTGCCAGCAGTTTGGCGAGCTCCTACAATGAGCAGTTCTTC. It translates to CASSLASSYNEQFF.

The chain combines TRBV6-4 with TRBJ2-1; 8 bases agree with TRBD2. There are 15 residues in the CDR3. Germline CDR1 and CDR2: MRHNA and SNTAGT. V dropped 2 bases and J dropped 8; count of bases not matched to a gene: 8. As DNA, the CDR3 is TGTGCCAGCAGTGACAGTCGGGGGGGCCTGGATGAGCAGTTCTTC. This codes for CASSDSRGGLDEQFF.

The CDR3 is CASSFTPTSSTDTQYF. The CDR3 DNA is TGTGCCAGCAGCTTCACTCCTACTTCTAGCACAGATACGCAGTATTTT. V gene TRBV11-2 combines with J gene TRBJ2-3; D unclear. V was shortened by 3 bases and J by 0 bases, with 13 bases between the two germline ends. This CDR3 has 16 residues. Germline V gene lookup returns CDR1 SGHAT and CDR2 FQNNGV.